Listed here is a single T cell receptor (beta chain). This clonotype has a count of ten or more. This clone's antigen is unknown. No quality values exist for individual bases; no much larger clone is one base distant. These data come from a study. The sequencing machine was an Illumina MiSeq. TCRdb trimmed the raw reads at Q25, called clones with MiXCR and kept productive beta chains. Rows with a matching CDR3 protein are joined into one entry that keeps the most common DNA and genes. This sample gives around 5,200 distinct CDR3 sequences in total; 9.5% of them show up just once. The ten largest clones represent approximately 5.4% of the sample. Cut back by 4 bases and 0 bases, the V and J ends lie 13 bases apart. CDR1 and CDR2 are read off the germline V gene as SGDLS and YYNGEE. Measured from the cysteine to the phenylalanine, the CDR3 is 15 residues long. The kept DNA is CDR3 alone, 45 bases in frame from the first base.

The rearrangement combines TRBV9 with TRBJ1-2; perhaps TRBD1 is the D gene, with 6 bases matching. The sample taken for sequencing was CD4+ T cells from synovial fluid. The sequence derives from a human donor with rheumatoid arthritis. The CDR3 sequence is CASSPTGRTNYGYTF. The nucleotide sequence reads TGTGCCAGCAGCCCGACAGGCCGCACTAACTATGGCTACACCTTC.